The 3 T cell receptor beta chains below come from one sample, sequenced in a study of T cell repertoires in cytomegalovirus infection. TCRdb reprocessed the reads with MiXCR, giving one entry per CDR3 protein. The sample holds fewer than 550,000 distinct CDR3 sequences; about 15% are singletons and the top ten take roughly a quarter. The sequenced material came from CD8+ T cells from PBMCs. These TCRs come from a human donor in good health (CMV status not recorded). Some clones in this sample may be carry-over from other donors' samples.

CDR3 protein: CSARDFIGALRGGDTEAFF. The DNA of the CDR3 is TGCAGTGCTAGAGATTTCATCGGGGCCCTCAGGGGAGGGGACACTGAAGCTTTCTTT. This chain links TRBV20-1 with TRBJ1-1, with TRBD1 as a possible D gene (6 bases). The ends were cut back, 0 bases at V and 3 bases at J, with 26 bases in the middle. From germline, CDR1 is DFQATT and CDR2 SNEGSKA (reference sequence). This CDR3 region has 19 residues.

This clonotype was observed at least ten times. The rearrangement uses TRBV11-2 and TRBJ2-5; 9 bases are a match to TRBD2. Germline CDR1 reads SGHAT; CDR2 reads FQNNGV. J was trimmed by 4 bases and V by 4 bases; bases with no gene match: 13. This CDR3 is built from 17 residues. Here the CDR3 DNA reads TGTGCCAGCAGCTGGCGGGGGGGCCTGTTGGCGCTAGAGACCCAGTACTTC. Encoded protein: CASSWRGGLLALETQYF.

The V and J genes are TRBV9 and TRBJ2-3; the D gene is possibly TRBD2 (6 bases). This CDR3 is 15 amino acids long. Trimming removed 2 bases at V and 3 bases at J, with 13 bases between. Germline V gene lookup returns CDR1 SGDLS and CDR2 YYNGEE. Here the CDR3 DNA reads TGTGCCAGCAGCGTCCAATGGGACTCTACAGATACGCAGTATTTT. Residues: CASSVQWDSTDTQYF.